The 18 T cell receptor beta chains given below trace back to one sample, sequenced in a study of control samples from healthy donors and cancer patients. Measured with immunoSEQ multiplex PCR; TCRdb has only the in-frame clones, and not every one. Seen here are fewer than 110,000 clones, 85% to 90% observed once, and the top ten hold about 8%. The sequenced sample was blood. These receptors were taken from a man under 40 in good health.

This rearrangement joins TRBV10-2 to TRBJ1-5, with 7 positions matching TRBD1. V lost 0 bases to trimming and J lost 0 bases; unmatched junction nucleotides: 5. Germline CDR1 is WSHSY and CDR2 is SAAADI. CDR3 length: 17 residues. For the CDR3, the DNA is TGCGCCAGCAGTGAGTCTCCAGGGGGATATAGCAATCAGCCCCAGCATTTT. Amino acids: CASSESPGGYSNQPQHF.

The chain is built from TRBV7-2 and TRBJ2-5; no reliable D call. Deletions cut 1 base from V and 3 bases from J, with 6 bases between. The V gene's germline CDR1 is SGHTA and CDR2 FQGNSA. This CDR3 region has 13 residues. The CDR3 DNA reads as TGTGCCAGCAGCTTAGTGGCGGAAGAGACCCAGTACTTC. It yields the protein CASSLVAEETQYF. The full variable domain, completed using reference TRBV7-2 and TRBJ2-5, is GAGVSQSPSNKVTEKGKDVELRCDPISGHTALYWYRQSLGQGLEFLIYFQGNSAPDKSGLPSDRFSAERTGGSVSTLTIQRTQQEDSAVYLCASSLVAEETQYFGPGTRLLVL.

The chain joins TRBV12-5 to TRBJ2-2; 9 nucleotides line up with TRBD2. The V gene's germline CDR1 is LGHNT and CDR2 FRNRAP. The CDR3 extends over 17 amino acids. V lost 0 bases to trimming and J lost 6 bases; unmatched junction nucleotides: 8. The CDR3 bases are TGTGCTAGTGGTTTGGTATTGGCGGGAGGGCCGGCCGGGGAGCTGTTTTTT. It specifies CASGLVLAGGPAGELFF.

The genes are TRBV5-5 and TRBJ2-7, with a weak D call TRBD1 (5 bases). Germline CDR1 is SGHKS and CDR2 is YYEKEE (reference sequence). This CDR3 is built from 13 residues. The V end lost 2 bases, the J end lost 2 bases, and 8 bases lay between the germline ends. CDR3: CASSFQGPYEQYF. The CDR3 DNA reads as TGTGCCAGCAGCTTCCAGGGCCCCTACGAGCAGTACTTC. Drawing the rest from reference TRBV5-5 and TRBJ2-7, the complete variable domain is DAGVTQSPTHLIKTRGQQVTLRCSPISGHKSVSWYQQVLGQGPQFIFQYYEKEERGRGNFPDRFSARQFPNYSSELNVNALLLGDSALYLCASSFQGPYEQYFGPGTRLTVT.

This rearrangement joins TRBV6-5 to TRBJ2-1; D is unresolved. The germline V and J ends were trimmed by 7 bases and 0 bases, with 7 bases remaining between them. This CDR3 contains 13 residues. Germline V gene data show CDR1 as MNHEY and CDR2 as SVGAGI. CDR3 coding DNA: TGTGCCAGCAAGGGTTTCTCCTACAATGAGCAGTTCTTC. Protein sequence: CASKGFSYNEQFF.

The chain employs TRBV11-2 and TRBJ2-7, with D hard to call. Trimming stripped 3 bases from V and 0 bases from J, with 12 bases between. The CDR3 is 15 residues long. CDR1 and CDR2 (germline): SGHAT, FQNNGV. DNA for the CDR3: TGTGCCAGCAGCTTTGGGCGAACAGACTCCTACGAGCAGTACTTC. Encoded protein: CASSFGRTDSYEQYF.

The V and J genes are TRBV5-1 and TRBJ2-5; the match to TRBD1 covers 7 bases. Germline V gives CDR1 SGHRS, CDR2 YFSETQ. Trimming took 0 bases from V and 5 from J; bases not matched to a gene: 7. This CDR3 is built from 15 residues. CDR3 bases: TGCGCCAGCAGCTTGGGAACAGGGGAAGGCGAGACCCAGTACTTC. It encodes CASSLGTGEGETQYF.

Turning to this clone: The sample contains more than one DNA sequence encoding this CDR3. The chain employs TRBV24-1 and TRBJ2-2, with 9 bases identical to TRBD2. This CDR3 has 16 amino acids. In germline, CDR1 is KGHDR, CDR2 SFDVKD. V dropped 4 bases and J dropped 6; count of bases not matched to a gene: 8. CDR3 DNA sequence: TGTGCCACCAGTGACGCGCGGGGGGGATTGGCCGGGGAGCTGTTTTTT. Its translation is CATSDARGGLAGELFF.

The CDR3 loop reads CASSLGVSEQFF. In DNA form, the CDR3 reads TGTGCCAGCAGCCTGGGGGTGAGTGAGCAGTTCTTC. V gene TRBV7-6 combines with J gene TRBJ2-1; D may match TRBD1 or TRBD2 (5 bases each). Trimming left V 5 bases short and J 9 bases short, with 11 bases between. The CDR3 consists of 12 residues. Looked up from germline, CDR1 is SGHVS and CDR2 is FNYEAQ.

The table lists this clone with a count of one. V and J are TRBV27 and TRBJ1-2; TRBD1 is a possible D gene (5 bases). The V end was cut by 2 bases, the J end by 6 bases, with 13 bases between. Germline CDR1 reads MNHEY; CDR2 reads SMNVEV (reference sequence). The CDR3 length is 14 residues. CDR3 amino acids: CASSLGTGSNGYTF. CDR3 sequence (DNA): TGTGCCAGCAGTTTAGGGACGGGCAGTAATGGCTACACCTTC.

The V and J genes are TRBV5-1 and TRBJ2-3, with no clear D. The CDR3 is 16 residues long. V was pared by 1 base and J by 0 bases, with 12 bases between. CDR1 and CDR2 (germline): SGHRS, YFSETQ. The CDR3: CASSLNPAASTDTQYF. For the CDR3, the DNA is TGCGCCAGCAGCTTGAACCCAGCAGCTAGCACAGATACGCAGTATTTT.

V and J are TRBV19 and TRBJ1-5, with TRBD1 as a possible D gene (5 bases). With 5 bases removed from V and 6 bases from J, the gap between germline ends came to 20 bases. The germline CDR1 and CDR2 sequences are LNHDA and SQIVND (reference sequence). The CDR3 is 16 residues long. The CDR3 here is CASSATGPSGGQPQHF. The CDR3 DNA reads TGTGCCAGTAGTGCCACGGGACCCTCGGGTGGTCAGCCCCAGCATTTT.

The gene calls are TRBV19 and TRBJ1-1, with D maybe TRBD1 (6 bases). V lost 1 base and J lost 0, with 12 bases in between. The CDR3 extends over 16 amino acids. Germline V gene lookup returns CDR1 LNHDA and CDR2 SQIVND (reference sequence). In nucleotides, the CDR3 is TGTGCCAGTAGTATAGTAGGGGGGGCAATGAACACTGAAGCTTTCTTT. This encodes CASSIVGGAMNTEAFF.

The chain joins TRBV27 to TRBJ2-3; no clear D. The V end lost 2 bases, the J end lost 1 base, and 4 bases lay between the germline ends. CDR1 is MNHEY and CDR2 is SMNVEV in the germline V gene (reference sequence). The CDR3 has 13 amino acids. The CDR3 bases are TGTGCCAGCAGTTTACTGGGCACAGATACGCAGTATTTT. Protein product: CASSLLGTDTQYF.

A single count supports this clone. The CDR3: CASSRVGEYEQYV. Written as DNA, the CDR3 is TGTGCCAGCAGCCGAGTCGGGGAATACGAGCAGTACGTC. The gene calls are TRBV11-2 and TRBJ2-7, with TRBD2 as a possible D gene (5 bases). Trimming shortened V by 5 bases and J by 4 bases, and 12 bases separated the two germline ends. CDR3 length equals 13 residues. Germline CDR1 reads SGHAT; CDR2 reads FQNNGV.

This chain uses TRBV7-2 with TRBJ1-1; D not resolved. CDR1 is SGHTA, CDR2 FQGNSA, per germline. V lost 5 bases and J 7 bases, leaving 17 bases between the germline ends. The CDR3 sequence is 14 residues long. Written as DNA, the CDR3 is TGTGCCAGCAGCATCGCGGACTGGAGATTTGAAGCTTTCTTT. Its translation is CASSIADWRFEAFF. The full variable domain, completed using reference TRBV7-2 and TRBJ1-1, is GAGVSQSPSNKVTEKGKDVELRCDPISGHTALYWYRQSLGQGLEFLIYFQGNSAPDKSGLPSDRFSAERTGGSVSTLTIQRTQQEDSAVYLCASSIADWRFEAFFGQGTRLTVV.

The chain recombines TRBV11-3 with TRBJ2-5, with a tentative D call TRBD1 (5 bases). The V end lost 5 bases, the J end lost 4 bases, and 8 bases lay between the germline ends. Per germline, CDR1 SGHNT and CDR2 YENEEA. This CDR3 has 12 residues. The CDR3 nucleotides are TGTGCCAGCAGCCAGGGCTCAGAGACCCAGTACTTC. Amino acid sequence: CASSQGSETQYF. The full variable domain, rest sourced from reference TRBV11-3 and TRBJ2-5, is EAGVVQSPRYKIIEKKQPVAFWCNPISGHNTLYWYLQNLGQGPELLIRYENEEAVDDSQLPKDRFSAERLKGVDSTLKIQPAELGDSAVYLCASSQGSETQYFGPGTRLLVL.

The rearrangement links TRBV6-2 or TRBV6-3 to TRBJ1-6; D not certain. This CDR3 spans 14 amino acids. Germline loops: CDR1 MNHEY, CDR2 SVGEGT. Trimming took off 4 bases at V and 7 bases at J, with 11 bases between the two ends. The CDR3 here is CASSLIHGNSPLHF. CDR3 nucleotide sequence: TGTGCCAGCAGTTTAATCCACGGGAATTCACCCCTCCACTTT.